Listed below are T cell receptor beta chains from one sample, sequenced in a study of T cells in Graves' hyperthyroidism and ophthalmopathy. TCRdb recomputed calls from the multiplex PCR reads with MiXCR, one row per CDR3 protein. Of 550,000 to 800,000 distinct CDR3 sequences in the sample, 17% are singletons; the top ten hold less than 20%. Sequencing was carried out using blood. The receptors were gathered from a man in his fifties or sixties with Graves' hyperthyroidism. Each CDR3 is given with its conserved first and last residue. A D gene is named only where the DNA matches it firmly. Clone sizes are given selectively: once, few, many, or a class where the clone is expanded.

j_gene: TRBJ1-1
d_gene: .
len: 12
v_gene: TRBV3-1
abundance: many
CDR3aa: CASSQPNTEAFF
CDR3nt: TGTGCCAGCAGCCAACCCAACACTGAAGCTTTCTTT

j_gene: TRBJ1-2
d_gene: TRBD1
len: 15
v_gene: TRBV2
abundance: many
CDR3aa: CASTFLGTGAYGYTF
CDR3nt: TGTGCCAGCACTTTCTTAGGGACAGGGGCCTATGGCTACACCTTC

j_gene: TRBJ2-3
d_gene: TRBD2
len: 17
v_gene: TRBV6-2/TRBV6-3
abundance: many
CDR3aa: CASSWTSGRARSDTQYF
CDR3nt: TGTGCCAGCAGTTGGACTAGCGGGAGGGCAAGATCCGATACGCAGTATTTT

j_gene: TRBJ2-3
d_gene: TRBD2
len: 15
v_gene: TRBV5-4
abundance: few
CDR3aa: CASSSGLAGGDTQYF
CDR3nt: TGTGCCAGCAGCTCGGGACTAGCGGGGGGAGATACGCAGTATTTT

j_gene: TRBJ2-5
d_gene: TRBD2
len: 14
v_gene: TRBV29-1
abundance: many
CDR3aa: CSVERGRAKETQYF
CDR3nt: TGCAGCGTTGAGCGCGGGAGGGCTAAAGAGACCCAGTACTTC

j_gene: TRBJ1-5
d_gene: TRBD1
len: 17
v_gene: TRBV4-1
abundance: .
CDR3aa: CASSQAPGQGGNQPQHF
CDR3nt: TGCGCCAGCAGCCAAGCTCCGGGACAGGGAGGCAATCAGCCCCAGCATTTT

j_gene: TRBJ1-2
d_gene: .
len: 14
v_gene: TRBV12-3/TRBV12-4
abundance: .
CDR3aa: CASSGKTGNYGYTF
CDR3nt: TGTGCCAGCAGCGGAAAGACAGGCAACTATGGCTACACCTTC

j_gene: TRBJ2-3
d_gene: TRBD2
len: 14
v_gene: TRBV2
abundance: once
CDR3aa: CASLGLAGTDTQYF
CDR3nt: TGTGCCAGCCTGGGACTAGCAGGCACAGATACGCAGTATTTT

j_gene: TRBJ2-5
d_gene: .
len: 15
v_gene: TRBV12-3/TRBV12-4
abundance: many
CDR3aa: CASSNFGQGQETQYF
CDR3nt: TGTGCCAGCTCGAACTTTGGCCAGGGCCAAGAGACCCAGTACTTC

j_gene: TRBJ2-7
d_gene: TRBD2
len: 15
v_gene: TRBV19
abundance: .
CDR3aa: CASSIVGSGIYEQYF
CDR3nt: TGTGCCAGTAGTATAGTCGGTAGCGGGATCTACGAGCAGTACTTC

j_gene: TRBJ2-1
d_gene: .
len: 15
v_gene: TRBV5-4
abundance: .
CDR3aa: CASSSGGATYNEQFF
CDR3nt: TGTGCCAGCAGCTCCGGTGGGGCCACCTACAATGAGCAGTTCTTC

j_gene: TRBJ2-2
d_gene: .
len: 12
v_gene: TRBV27
abundance: many
CDR3aa: CASSFRTGELFF
CDR3nt: TGTGCCAGCAGTTTCCGGACCGGGGAGCTGTTTTTT

j_gene: TRBJ2-3
d_gene: .
len: 13
v_gene: TRBV19
abundance: .
CDR3aa: CASRENPSDTQYF
CDR3nt: TGTGCCAGTAGGGAGAACCCGTCAGATACGCAGTATTTT

j_gene: TRBJ2-5
d_gene: TRBD2
len: 19
v_gene: TRBV6-1
abundance: few
CDR3aa: CASSEVSGASGRVRETQYF
CDR3nt: TGTGCCAGCAGTGAAGTTAGCGGGGCTAGCGGGAGGGTGAGGGAGACCCAGTACTTC

j_gene: TRBJ1-1
d_gene: .
len: 13
v_gene: TRBV9
abundance: .
CDR3aa: CASSVGPTLRAFF
CDR3nt: TGTGCCAGCAGCGTAGGTCCTACACTTAGGGCTTTCTTT

j_gene: TRBJ2-1
d_gene: TRBD2
len: 16
v_gene: TRBV6-4
abundance: few
CDR3aa: CASSIRSGRAYNEQFF
CDR3nt: TGTGCCAGCAGTATTCGGAGCGGGAGGGCTTACAATGAGCAGTTCTTC

j_gene: TRBJ1-1
d_gene: .
len: 14
v_gene: TRBV18
abundance: few
CDR3aa: CASSPFTGDTEAFF
CDR3nt: TGTGCCAGCTCACCATTCACAGGAGACACTGAAGCTTTCTTT

j_gene: TRBJ1-1
d_gene: .
len: 11
v_gene: TRBV10-3
abundance: .
CDR3aa: CAIRAGTEAFF
CDR3nt: TGTGCCATCAGAGCGGGCACTGAAGCTTTCTTT

j_gene: TRBJ1-3
d_gene: .
len: 15
v_gene: TRBV6-2/TRBV6-3
abundance: .
CDR3aa: CASRPPGPLGNTIYF
CDR3nt: TGTGCCAGCAGACCCCCAGGACCCTTGGGAAACACCATATATTTT

j_gene: TRBJ2-1
d_gene: TRBD2
len: 15
v_gene: TRBV12-3/TRBV12-4
abundance: many
CDR3aa: CATGEAGVAYNEQFF
CDR3nt: TGTGCCACCGGAGAAGCGGGAGTAGCCTACAATGAGCAGTTCTTC

j_gene: TRBJ1-4
d_gene: .
len: 15
v_gene: TRBV11-2
abundance: many
CDR3aa: CASSLVAGEGEKLFF
CDR3nt: TGTGCCAGCAGCTTAGTGGCAGGGGAGGGTGAAAAACTGTTTTTT

j_gene: TRBJ2-7
d_gene: TRBD1
len: 14
v_gene: TRBV10-3
abundance: many
CDR3aa: CAISETGQAYEQYF
CDR3nt: TGTGCCATCAGTGAGACGGGACAGGCCTACGAGCAGTACTTC

j_gene: TRBJ1-1
d_gene: .
len: 14
v_gene: TRBV7-9
abundance: many
CDR3aa: CASSLGRYDTEAFF
CDR3nt: TGTGCCAGCAGCTTAGGAAGATATGACACTGAAGCTTTCTTT

j_gene: TRBJ2-5
d_gene: TRBD2
len: 18
v_gene: TRBV7-9
abundance: many
CDR3aa: CASSLPPEGTSGLETQYF
CDR3nt: TGTGCCAGCAGCTTACCTCCCGAGGGGACTAGCGGGCTGGAGACCCAGTACTTC

j_gene: TRBJ1-5
d_gene: .
len: 14
v_gene: TRBV3-1
abundance: .
CDR3aa: CASSQGGGGRSQHF
CDR3nt: TGTGCCAGCAGCCAAGGAGGCGGCGGGCGGTCTCAGCATTTT

j_gene: TRBJ1-5
d_gene: .
len: 17
v_gene: TRBV2
abundance: many
CDR3aa: CASSLMGGRYSNQPQHF
CDR3nt: TGTGCCAGCAGCCTGATGGGGGGCCGCTATAGCAATCAGCCCCAGCATTTT

j_gene: TRBJ1-6
d_gene: .
len: 15
v_gene: TRBV5-6
abundance: few
CDR3aa: CASSLMVTGYSPLHF
CDR3nt: TGTGCCAGCAGCCTAATGGTGACAGGTTATTCACCCCTCCACTTT

j_gene: TRBJ1-5
d_gene: TRBD1
len: 16
v_gene: TRBV25-1
abundance: .
CDR3aa: CASSEWQGASNQPQHF
CDR3nt: TGTGCCAGCAGTGAATGGCAGGGGGCAAGCAATCAGCCCCAGCATTTT

j_gene: TRBJ2-1
d_gene: .
len: 16
v_gene: TRBV6-1
abundance: many
CDR3aa: CASSEMASRVHNEQFF
CDR3nt: TGTGCCAGCAGTGAAATGGCTAGCCGGGTTCACAATGAGCAGTTCTTC

j_gene: TRBJ2-4
d_gene: .
len: 14
v_gene: TRBV7-9
abundance: many
CDR3aa: CASSLEQTKNIQYF
CDR3nt: TGTGCCAGCAGCTTAGAACAAACCAAAAACATTCAGTACTTC

j_gene: TRBJ2-7
d_gene: TRBD1
len: 15
v_gene: TRBV11-2
abundance: many
CDR3aa: CASSLEGGQVYEQYF
CDR3nt: TGTGCCAGCAGCTTAGAGGGGGGACAGGTCTACGAGCAGTACTTC